This TCR beta chain stems from a study of blood T cells in healthy people across ages. Broader study findings: Relative to aged donors, long-lived donors carried more naive CD4+ cells and displayed higher diversity. Because sorting was not performed, PBMCs prevented conclusive naive versus antigen-experienced comparison.

The use of a sample-barcoded 5' primer and a J-beta primer mix characterized a second PCR of 7 to 11 cycles. TCRdb ran MiXCR on the 5' RACE reads and lists one entry per CDR3 protein. Here the sample spans around 800,000 distinct CDR3 sequences, less than 60% being singletons. With regard to this clonotype: The antigen is unknown.

The sample consisted of blood. This clonotype was sampled from a man at least 80 years old in good health.

CDR3 residues: CATTLTSGRVGNNEQYF. As DNA, the CDR3 is TGTGCCACCACTTTGACTAGCGGGAGGGTGGGGAACAATGAGCAGTACTTC. The V and J genes are TRBV10-3 and TRBJ2-7, with 14 positions matching TRBD2. Germline CDR1 ENHRY, CDR2 SYGVKD. Trimming removed 10 bases from V and 7 bases from J; junction bases left unmatched: 18. This CDR3 spans 17 amino acids.